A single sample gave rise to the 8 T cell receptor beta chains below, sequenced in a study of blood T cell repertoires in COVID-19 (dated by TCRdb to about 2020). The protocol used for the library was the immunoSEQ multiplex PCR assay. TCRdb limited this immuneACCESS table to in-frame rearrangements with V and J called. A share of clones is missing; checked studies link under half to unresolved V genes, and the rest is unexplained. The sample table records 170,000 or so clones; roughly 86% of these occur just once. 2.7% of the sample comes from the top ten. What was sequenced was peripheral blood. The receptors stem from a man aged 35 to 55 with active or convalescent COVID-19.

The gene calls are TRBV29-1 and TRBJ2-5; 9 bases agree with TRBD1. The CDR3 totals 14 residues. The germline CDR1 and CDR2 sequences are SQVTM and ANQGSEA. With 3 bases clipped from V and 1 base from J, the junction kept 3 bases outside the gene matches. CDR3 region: CSVEGTGFQETQYF. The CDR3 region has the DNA TGCAGCGTTGAGGGGACAGGGTTCCAAGAGACCCAGTACTTC.

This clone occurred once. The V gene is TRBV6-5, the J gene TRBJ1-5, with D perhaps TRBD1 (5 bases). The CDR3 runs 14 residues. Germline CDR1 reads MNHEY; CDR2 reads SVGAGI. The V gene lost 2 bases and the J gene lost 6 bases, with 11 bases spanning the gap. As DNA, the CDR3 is TGTGCCAGCAGTTACGGGCAGGGAAGTCAGCCCCAGCATTTT. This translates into CASSYGQGSQPQHF.

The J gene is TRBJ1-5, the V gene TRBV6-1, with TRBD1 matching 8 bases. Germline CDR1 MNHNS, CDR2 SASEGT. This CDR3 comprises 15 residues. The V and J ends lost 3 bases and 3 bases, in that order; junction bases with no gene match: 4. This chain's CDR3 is CASSESGGNNQPQHF. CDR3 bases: TGTGCCAGCAGTGAGTCAGGGGGCAACAATCAGCCCCAGCATTTT.

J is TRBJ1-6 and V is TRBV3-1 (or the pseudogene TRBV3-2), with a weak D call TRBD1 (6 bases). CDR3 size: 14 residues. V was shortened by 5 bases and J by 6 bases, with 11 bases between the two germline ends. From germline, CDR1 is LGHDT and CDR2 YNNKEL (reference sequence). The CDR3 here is CASSYRDINSPLHF. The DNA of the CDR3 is TGTGCCAGCAGCTACCGGGACATTAATTCACCCCTCCACTTT.

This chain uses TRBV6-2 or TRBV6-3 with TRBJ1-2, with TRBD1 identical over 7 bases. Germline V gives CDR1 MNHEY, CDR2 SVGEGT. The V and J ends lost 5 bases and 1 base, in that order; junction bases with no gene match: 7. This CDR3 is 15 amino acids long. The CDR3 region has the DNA TGTGCCAGCAGTGTCTCCGGGACAGTTAACTATGGCTACACCTTC. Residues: CASSVSGTVNYGYTF.

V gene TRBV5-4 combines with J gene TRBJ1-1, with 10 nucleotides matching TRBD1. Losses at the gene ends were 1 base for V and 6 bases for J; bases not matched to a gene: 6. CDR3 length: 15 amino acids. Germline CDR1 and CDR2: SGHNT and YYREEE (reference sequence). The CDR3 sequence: CASSLIGDRGSEAFF. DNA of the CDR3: TGTGCCAGCAGCTTGATCGGGGACAGGGGCTCTGAAGCTTTCTTT.

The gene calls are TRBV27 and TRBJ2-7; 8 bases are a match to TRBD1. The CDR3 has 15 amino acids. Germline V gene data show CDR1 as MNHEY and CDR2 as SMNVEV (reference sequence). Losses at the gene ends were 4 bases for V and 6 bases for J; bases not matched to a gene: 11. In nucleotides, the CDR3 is TGTGCCAGCAGTTCGGGCGGGACAGGTCTGCCCGAGCAGTACTTC. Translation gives CASSSGGTGLPEQYF.

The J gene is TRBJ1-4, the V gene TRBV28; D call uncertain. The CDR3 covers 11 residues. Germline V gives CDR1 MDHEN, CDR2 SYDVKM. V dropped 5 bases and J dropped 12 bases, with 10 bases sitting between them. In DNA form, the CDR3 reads TGTGCCAGCAGTGTCCTACGTGAACTGTTTTTT. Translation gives CASSVLRELFF.